This T cell receptor (beta chain) was found in a study of regulatory T cells in long-lasting Graves disease. A note on this clonotype: The antigen is unknown.

Germline lookup yields CDR1 SQVTM and CDR2 ANQGSEA. The ends were cut back, 2 bases at V and 6 bases at J, with 14 bases in the middle. The CDR3 loop spans 14 amino acids. Library construction for TCR beta used iRepertoire HTBI primers and Arm-PCR of CDR3 regions. Each CDR3 protein is one row after TCRdb ran MiXCR on the multiplex PCR reads. The sample records around 460,000 distinct CDR3 sequences, around 15% being singletons. Time point here: newly diagnosed GD, antithyroid drugs for less than 3 months. The TCR library was made from RNA extracted from PBMCs. Whole-study findings and limits: Thyroid tissue was not sampled; only peripheral blood was. Preferential use of TRBV28, TRBJ1-2 and TRBJ2-5 was seen in persistent disease. The number of shared public clonotypes was higher in persistent patients (approximately 2,500) than new patients (roughly 970).

The sample was also reused in another study, on T cells in Graves' hyperthyroidism and ophthalmopathy. That source adds: Blood also contained most expanded thyroid clonotypes above 0.001.

The sequence was collected from a woman aged 50 to 60 with Graves disease. This rearrangement joins TRBV29-1 to TRBJ2-1; tentative D call: TRBD2 (6 bases). This specimen was peripheral blood mononuclear cells (PBMCs), taken at new diagnosis, from a patient treated with antithyroid drugs. In DNA form, the CDR3 reads TGCAGCGTTGAAATCGGTGGGAGGCCCAATGAGCAGTTCTTC. Amino acid sequence: CSVEIGGRPNEQFF.